This TCR beta chain was recovered during a study of human T cells and chemical hapten exposure. The time point was: patch test 1, 2 weeks after DPC sensitization. Treatment: therapeutic diphenylcyclopropenone sensitization with weekly scalp DPC. Each patch test followed a blood draw. CDR3 length: 15 residues. Germline values: CDR1 SGDLS, CDR2 YYNGEE. V dropped 2 bases and J dropped 9 bases, with 18 bases sitting between them. TCRdb reprocessed the RACE reads with MiXCR, giving one entry per CDR3 protein. The sample gives fewer than 100,000 distinct CDR3 sequences, roughly 12% of which show up once; less than 2.5% is in the top ten.

The sequencing used whole blood, collected in connection with sensitization to the hapten diphenylcyclopropenone (DPC). V gene TRBV9 combines with J gene TRBJ1-5; unclear D gene. The receptor was derived from a woman aged 35 to 49 with alopecia areata. Some clones in this sample may be carry-over from other donors' samples. CDR3 sequence reads: CASSVGDTASWPQHF. CDR3 nucleotide sequence: TGTGCCAGCAGCGTCGGAGACACCGCCTCCTGGCCCCAGCATTTT. The complete variable domain, with remaining parts taken from reference TRBV9 and TRBJ1-5, reads DSGVTQTPKHLITATGQRVTLRCSPRSGDLSVYWYQQSLDQGLQFLIQYYNGEERAKGNILERFSAQQFPDLHSELNLSSLELGDSALYFCASSVGDTASWPQHFGDGTRLSIL.